The TCR beta chain described here comes from a study of technical replicates of blood from several donors. This CDR3 contains 13 residues. The V and J ends lost 3 bases and 7 bases respectively, with 10 bases between them. Germline loops: CDR1 SGDLS, CDR2 YYNGEE. Profiling relied on immunoSEQ multiplex PCR, and the TCRdb table lists in-frame clones only, not all of them. The table lists approximately 66,000 clones, around nine tenths of them singletons. The V gene is TRBV9, the J gene TRBJ1-4; the D is unclear. The sequence was obtained from a human donor in good health. Some clones in this sample may be carry-over from other donors' samples. Source material: PBMCs. This CDR3 reads CASSGGEPEKLFF. In DNA, the CDR3 is TGTGCCAGCAGCGGAGGTGAACCTGAAAAACTGTTTTTT. Combining the CDR3 with reference TRBV9 and TRBJ1-4 gives the whole variable domain DSGVTQTPKHLITATGQRVTLRCSPRSGDLSVYWYQQSLDQGLQFLIQYYNGEERAKGNILERFSAQQFPDLHSELNLSSLELGDSALYFCASSGGEPEKLFFGSGTQLSVL.